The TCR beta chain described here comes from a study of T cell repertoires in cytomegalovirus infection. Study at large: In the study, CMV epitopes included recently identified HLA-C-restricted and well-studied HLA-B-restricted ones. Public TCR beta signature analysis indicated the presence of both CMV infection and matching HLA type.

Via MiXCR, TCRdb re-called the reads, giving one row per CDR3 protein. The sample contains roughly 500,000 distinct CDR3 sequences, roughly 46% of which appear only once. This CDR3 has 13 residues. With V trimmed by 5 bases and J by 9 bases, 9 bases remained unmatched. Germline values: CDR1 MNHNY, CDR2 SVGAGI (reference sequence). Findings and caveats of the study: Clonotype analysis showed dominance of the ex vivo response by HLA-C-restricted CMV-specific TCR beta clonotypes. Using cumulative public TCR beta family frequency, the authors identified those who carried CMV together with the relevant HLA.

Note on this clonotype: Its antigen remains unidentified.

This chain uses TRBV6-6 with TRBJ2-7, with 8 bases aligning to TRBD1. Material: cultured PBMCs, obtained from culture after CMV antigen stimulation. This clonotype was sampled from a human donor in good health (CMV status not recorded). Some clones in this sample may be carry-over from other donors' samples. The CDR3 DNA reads TGTGCCAGCAGTAAAGAACAGGGGGTAGGGCAGTACTTC. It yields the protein CASSKEQGVGQYF.